This TCR beta chain was recovered during a study of blood T cell repertoires in COVID-19. In the study overall: Collection of acute and convalescent COVID-19 samples took place in the United States, Italy and Spain. T cells, B-cell-depleted T cells, or PBMCs provided the cDNA or gDNA that served as material.

Data came from immunoSEQ multiplex PCR; TCRdb stores just in-frame clones and leaves some out. The profile shows 310,000 or so clones, about 86% of them singletons. Trimming left V 4 bases short and J 3 bases short, with 3 bases between. From germline, CDR1 is SGHTA and CDR2 FQGNSA. This CDR3 comprises 11 residues. The sequenced sample was peripheral blood. The sequence was obtained from a woman in her fifties or sixties with acute or convalescent COVID-19. The V gene is TRBV7-2, the J gene TRBJ1-2; D call uncertain. The CDR3 nucleotides read TGTGCCAGCAGCTCTGACTATGGCTACACCTTC. Translating gives CASSSDYGYTF.